A single sample gave rise to the 4 T cell receptor beta chains below, sequenced in a study of blood T cell repertoires in COVID-19. TCRdb's copy holds only in-frame clones and misses some; the assay was immunoSEQ multiplex PCR. The sample yields approximately 160,000 clones, over 65% seen once. Sequencing used peripheral blood. These receptors came from a man in his 60s with acute or convalescent COVID-19.

V usage is TRBV15 and J usage is TRBJ2-3; D might be TRBD1 (6 bases). The germline V gene encodes CDR1 LNHNV and CDR2 YYDKDF (reference sequence). The CDR3 consists of 16 residues. Trimming pared 1 base from V and 2 bases from J, leaving 13 bases between. CDR3 sequence: CATSRGPDSTTDTQYF. For the CDR3, the DNA is TGTGCCACCAGCAGAGGTCCGGACAGCACCACAGATACGCAGTATTTT.

This clone was seen a few times. The chain is built from TRBV9 and TRBJ2-5; TRBD2 agrees at 7 bases. Germline-derived CDR1 and CDR2 are SGDLS and YYNGEE. The CDR3 has 15 amino acids. V gave up 4 bases and J gave up 1 base; unmatched junction bases: 7. CDR3 sequence: CASSPREATQETQYF. The CDR3 DNA follows: TGTGCCAGCAGCCCCCGGGAGGCTACCCAAGAGACCCAGTACTTC.

The rearrangement joins TRBV7-2 to TRBJ2-2; the D gene is possibly TRBD2 (6 bases). This CDR3 contains 13 residues. Germline V gene sequence: CDR1 SGHTA, CDR2 FQGNSA. Trimming left V 4 bases short and J 5 bases short, with 8 bases between. Here the CDR3 reads CASSWGDTGELFF. Here the CDR3 DNA reads TGTGCCAGCAGCTGGGGGGATACCGGGGAGCTGTTTTTT.

V gene TRBV30 combines with J gene TRBJ2-3, with D maybe TRBD2 (5 bases). Germline V CDR1 and CDR2: GTSNPN, SVGIG (reference sequence). The V gene lost 4 bases and the J gene lost 2 bases, with 13 bases spanning the gap. The CDR3 length is 14 residues. CDR3 sequence reads: CAWTAGLSTDTQYF. The DNA for the CDR3 is TGTGCCTGGACCGCGGGTCTATCCACAGATACGCAGTATTTT.